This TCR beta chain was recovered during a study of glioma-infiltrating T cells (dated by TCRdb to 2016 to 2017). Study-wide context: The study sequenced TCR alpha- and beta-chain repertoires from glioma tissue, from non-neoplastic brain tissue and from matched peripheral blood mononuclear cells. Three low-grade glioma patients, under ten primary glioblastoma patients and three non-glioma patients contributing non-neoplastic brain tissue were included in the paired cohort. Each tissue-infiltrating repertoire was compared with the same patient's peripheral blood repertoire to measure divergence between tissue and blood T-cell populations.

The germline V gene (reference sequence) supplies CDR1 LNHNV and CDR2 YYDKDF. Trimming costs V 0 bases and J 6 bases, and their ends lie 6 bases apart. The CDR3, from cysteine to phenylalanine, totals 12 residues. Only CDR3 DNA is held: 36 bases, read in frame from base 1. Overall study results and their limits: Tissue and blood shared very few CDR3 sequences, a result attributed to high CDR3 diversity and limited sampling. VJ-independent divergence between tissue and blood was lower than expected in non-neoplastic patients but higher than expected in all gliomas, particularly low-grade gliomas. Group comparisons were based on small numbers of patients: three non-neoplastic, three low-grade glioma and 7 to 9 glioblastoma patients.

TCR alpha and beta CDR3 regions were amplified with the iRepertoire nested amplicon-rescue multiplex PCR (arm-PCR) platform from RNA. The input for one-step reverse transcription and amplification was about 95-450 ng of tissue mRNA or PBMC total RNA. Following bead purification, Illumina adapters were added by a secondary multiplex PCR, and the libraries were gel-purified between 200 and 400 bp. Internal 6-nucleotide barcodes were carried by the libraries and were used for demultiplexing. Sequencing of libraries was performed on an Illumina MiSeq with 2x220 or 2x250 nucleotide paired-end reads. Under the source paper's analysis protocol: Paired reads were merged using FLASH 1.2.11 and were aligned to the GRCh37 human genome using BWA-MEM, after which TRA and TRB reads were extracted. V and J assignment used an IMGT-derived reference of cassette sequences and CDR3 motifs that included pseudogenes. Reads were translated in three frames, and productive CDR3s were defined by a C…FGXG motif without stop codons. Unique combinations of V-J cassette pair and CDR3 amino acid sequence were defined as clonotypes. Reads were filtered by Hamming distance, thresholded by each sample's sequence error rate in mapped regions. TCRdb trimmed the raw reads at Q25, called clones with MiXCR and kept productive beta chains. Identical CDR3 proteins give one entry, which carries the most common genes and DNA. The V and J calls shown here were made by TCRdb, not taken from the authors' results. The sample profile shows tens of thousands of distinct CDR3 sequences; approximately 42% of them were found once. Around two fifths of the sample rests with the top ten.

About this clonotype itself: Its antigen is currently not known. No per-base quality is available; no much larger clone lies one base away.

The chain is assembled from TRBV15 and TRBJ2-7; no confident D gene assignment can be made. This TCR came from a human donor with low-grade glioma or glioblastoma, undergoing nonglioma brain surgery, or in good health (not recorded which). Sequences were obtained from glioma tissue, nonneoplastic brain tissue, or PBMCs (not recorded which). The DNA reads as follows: TGTGCCACCAGCAGAGATCGCAGCGAGCAGTACTTC. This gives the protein CATSRDRSEQYF.